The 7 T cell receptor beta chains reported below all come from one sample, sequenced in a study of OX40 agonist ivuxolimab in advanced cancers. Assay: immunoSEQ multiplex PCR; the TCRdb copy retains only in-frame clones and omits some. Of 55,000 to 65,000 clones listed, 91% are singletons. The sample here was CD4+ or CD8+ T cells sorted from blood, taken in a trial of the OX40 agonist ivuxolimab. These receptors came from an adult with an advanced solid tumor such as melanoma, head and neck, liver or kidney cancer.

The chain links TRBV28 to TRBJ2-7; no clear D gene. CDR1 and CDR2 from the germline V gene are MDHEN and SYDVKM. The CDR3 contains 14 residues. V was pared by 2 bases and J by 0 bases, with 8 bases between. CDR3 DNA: TGTGCCAGCAGTTTAGTAGGGATCTCCTACGAGCAGTACTTC. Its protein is CASSLVGISYEQYF.

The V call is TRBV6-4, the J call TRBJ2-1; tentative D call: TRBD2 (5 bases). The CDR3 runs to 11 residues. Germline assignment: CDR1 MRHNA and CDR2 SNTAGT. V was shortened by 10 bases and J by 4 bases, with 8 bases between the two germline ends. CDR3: CAILAYNEQFF. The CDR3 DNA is TGTGCCATTTTAGCGTACAATGAGCAGTTCTTC.

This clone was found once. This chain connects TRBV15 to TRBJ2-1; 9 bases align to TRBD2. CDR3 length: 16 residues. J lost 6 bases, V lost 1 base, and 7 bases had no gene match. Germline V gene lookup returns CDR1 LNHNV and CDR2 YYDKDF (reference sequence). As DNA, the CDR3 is TGTGCCACCAGCAGAGGGTCGGGACTAGCTTTCAATGAGCAGTTCTTC. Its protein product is CATSRGSGLAFNEQFF. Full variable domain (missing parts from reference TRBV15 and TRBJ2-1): DAMVIQNPRYQVTQFGKPVTLSCSQTLNHNVMYWYQQKSSQAPKLLFHYYDKDFNNEADTPDNFQSRRPNTSFCFLDIRSPGLGDTAMYLCATSRGSGLAFNEQFFGPGTRLTVL.

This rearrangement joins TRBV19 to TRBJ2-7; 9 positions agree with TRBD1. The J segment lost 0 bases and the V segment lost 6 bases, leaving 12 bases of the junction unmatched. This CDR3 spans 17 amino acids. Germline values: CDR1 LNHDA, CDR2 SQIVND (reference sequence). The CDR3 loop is CASSQISGTGLSYEQYF. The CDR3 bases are TGTGCCAGTAGCCAAATCTCCGGGACAGGGCTCTCCTACGAGCAGTACTTC.

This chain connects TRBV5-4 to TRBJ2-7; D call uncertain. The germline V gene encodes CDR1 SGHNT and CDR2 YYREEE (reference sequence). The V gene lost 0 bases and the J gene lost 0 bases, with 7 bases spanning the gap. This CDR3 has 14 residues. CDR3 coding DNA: TGTGCCAGCAGCTTGGGTCTGGGCTCCTACGAGCAGTACTTC. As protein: CASSLGLGSYEQYF.

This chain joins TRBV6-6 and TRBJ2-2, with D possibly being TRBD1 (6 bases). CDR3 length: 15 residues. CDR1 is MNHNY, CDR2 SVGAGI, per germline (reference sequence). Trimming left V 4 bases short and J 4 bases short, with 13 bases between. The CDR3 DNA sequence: TGTGCCAGCAGTTCTTATCAGGGGCCCACCGGGGAGCTGTTTTTT. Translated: CASSSYQGPTGELFF.

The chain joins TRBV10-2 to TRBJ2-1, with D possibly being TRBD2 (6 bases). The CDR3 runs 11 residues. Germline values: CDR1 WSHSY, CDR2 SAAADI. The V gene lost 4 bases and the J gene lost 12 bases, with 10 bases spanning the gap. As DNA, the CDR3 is TGCGCCAGCAGTGGGCGGGAACGGCAGTTCTTC. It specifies CASSGRERQFF.